The rows below give T cell receptor beta chains drawn from one sample of a study of cytomegalovirus exposure and HLA in healthy donors. Profiling relied on immunoSEQ multiplex PCR, and the TCRdb table lists in-frame clones only, not all of them. The sample includes 90,000 to 100,000 clones, 82% of them seen just once. The sequencing input was PBMCs. The source of these receptors is a man aged 45 to 65 in good health and CMV-seronegative. CDR3s include the opening cysteine and the closing phenylalanine or tryptophan. D genes are given only for firm matches. Only part of the rows carry a size: once, few, many, or a class if the clone is expanded.

CDR3nt: TGTGCCAGCAGACAGGGGGGATCCTACGAGCAGTACTTC
CDR3aa: CASRQGGSYEQYF
abundance: -
v_gene: TRBV6-1
j_gene: TRBJ2-7
d_gene: TRBD1

CDR3nt: TGTGCCATCGCGCAAGACAGTTCCTACAATGAGCAGTTCTTC
CDR3aa: CAIAQDSSYNEQFF
abundance: -
v_gene: TRBV6-6
j_gene: TRBJ2-1
d_gene: -

CDR3nt: TGCGCCAGCAGCTTGCTACTAGCGGGAGGCTACAATGAGCAGTTCTTC
CDR3aa: CASSLLLAGGYNEQFF
abundance: -
v_gene: TRBV5-1
j_gene: TRBJ2-1
d_gene: TRBD2

CDR3nt: TGTGCCTGGAGTGTACCCCTCCCCAGTGAGCAGTTCTTC
CDR3aa: CAWSVPLPSEQFF
abundance: -
v_gene: TRBV30
j_gene: TRBJ2-1
d_gene: -

CDR3nt: TGTGCCTGGAGTGTTCTTTGGGACAGGGGGCTACATGGGACCAACGTCCTGACTTTC
CDR3aa: CAWSVLWDRGLHGTNVLTF
abundance: few
v_gene: TRBV30
j_gene: TRBJ2-6
d_gene: TRBD1

CDR3nt: TGTGCCAGCAGCGAAGGGGGAGGGCCCCACAATGAGCAGTTCTTC
CDR3aa: CASSEGGGPHNEQFF
abundance: -
v_gene: TRBV28
j_gene: TRBJ2-1
d_gene: -

CDR3nt: TGTGCCAGCAGCTTCTGGGGCGGCGAGCAGTACTTC
CDR3aa: CASSFWGGEQYF
abundance: once
v_gene: TRBV11-2
j_gene: TRBJ2-7
d_gene: -

CDR3nt: TGTGCCAGCTCAACTGTAGCGGGAGTGGGAAATGAGCAGTTCTTC
CDR3aa: CASSTVAGVGNEQFF
abundance: -
v_gene: TRBV18
j_gene: TRBJ2-1
d_gene: TRBD2

CDR3nt: TGCGCCAGCAGCCAAGATACGGGAGACAAACCCTACGAGCAGTACTTC
CDR3aa: CASSQDTGDKPYEQYF
abundance: -
v_gene: TRBV4-3
j_gene: TRBJ2-7
d_gene: -

CDR3nt: TGTGCCAGCAGTGAAGCGTACACAGGAGGGTTCAACGAGCAGTACTTC
CDR3aa: CASSEAYTGGFNEQYF
abundance: -
v_gene: TRBV6-1
j_gene: TRBJ2-7
d_gene: -

CDR3nt: TGTGCCAGCAGTTTAATTTCTCTGGGGGGAGATGGCTACACCTTC
CDR3aa: CASSLISLGGDGYTF
abundance: -
v_gene: TRBV28
j_gene: TRBJ1-2
d_gene: -

CDR3nt: TGTGCCACTCGGGTGGCCTACGAGCAGTACTTC
CDR3aa: CATRVAYEQYF
abundance: -
v_gene: TRBV19
j_gene: TRBJ2-7
d_gene: -

CDR3nt: TGTGCCAGCAGCTTAGGAGACCGGCCGGGGGATACGCAGTATTTT
CDR3aa: CASSLGDRPGDTQYF
abundance: -
v_gene: TRBV11-2
j_gene: TRBJ2-3
d_gene: -

CDR3nt: TGTGCCAGCTCACCAAGACAGGGGACCGCGAACACTGAAGCTTTCTTT
CDR3aa: CASSPRQGTANTEAFF
abundance: -
v_gene: TRBV18
j_gene: TRBJ1-1
d_gene: TRBD1

CDR3nt: TGTGCCAGCAGGCGCGGGACTAGCGGGACCGGGGAGCTGTTTTTT
CDR3aa: CASRRGTSGTGELFF
abundance: -
v_gene: TRBV11-1
j_gene: TRBJ2-2
d_gene: TRBD2

CDR3nt: TGTGCCAGCCTAGCGGGGGATCGGCGTTTCACTGAAGCTTTCTTT
CDR3aa: CASLAGDRRFTEAFF
abundance: -
v_gene: TRBV27
j_gene: TRBJ1-1
d_gene: -

CDR3nt: TGTGCCAGCAGCTACCAGGTTGGGACAGTGAATTCACCCCTCCACTTT
CDR3aa: CASSYQVGTVNSPLHF
abundance: once
v_gene: TRBV5-8
j_gene: TRBJ1-6
d_gene: TRBD1

CDR3nt: TGTGCCAGCAGCCCCCACGGGAGTTTCTACGAGCAGTACTTC
CDR3aa: CASSPHGSFYEQYF
abundance: once
v_gene: TRBV4-2
j_gene: TRBJ2-7
d_gene: -

CDR3nt: TGTGCCAGCAGTGGCCCGGGGGTAGTAAACTATGGCTACACCTTC
CDR3aa: CASSGPGVVNYGYTF
abundance: -
v_gene: TRBV25-1
j_gene: TRBJ1-2
d_gene: -

CDR3nt: TGCGCCAGCAGCTTGGAGGGGTTGGCTGAAGCTTTCTTT
CDR3aa: CASSLEGLAEAFF
abundance: -
v_gene: TRBV5-1
j_gene: TRBJ1-1
d_gene: -